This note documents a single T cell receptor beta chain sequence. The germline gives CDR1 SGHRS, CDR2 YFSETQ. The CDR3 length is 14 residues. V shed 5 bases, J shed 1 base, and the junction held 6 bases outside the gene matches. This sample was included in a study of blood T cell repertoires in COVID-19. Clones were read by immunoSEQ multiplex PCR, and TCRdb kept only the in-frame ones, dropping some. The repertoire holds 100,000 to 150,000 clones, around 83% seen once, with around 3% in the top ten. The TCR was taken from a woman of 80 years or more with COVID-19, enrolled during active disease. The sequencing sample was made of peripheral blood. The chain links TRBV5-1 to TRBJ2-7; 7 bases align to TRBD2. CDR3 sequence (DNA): TGCGCCAGCAGTCTAGCGGATATTTCCTACGAGCAGTACTTC. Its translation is CASSLADISYEQYF.